These 15 T cell receptor beta chains originate from one sample sequenced in a study of T-cell reconstitution after alpha-beta-depleted transplantation in children. TCRbeta library construction was performed incorporating unique molecular identifiers. Via MiXCR, TCRdb re-called the PCR reads, giving one row per CDR3 protein. The repertoire holds some 590,000 distinct CDR3 sequences, with roughly a tenth as singletons. Sample: PBMCs from the stem cell graft donor, taken from the stem cell graft. The origin of the receptors is a human donor who donated a stem cell graft to a child with acute myeloid leukemia.

This clonotype occurred a few times. V is TRBV9 and J is TRBJ1-1, with 7 bases that match TRBD1. V trimming: 3 bases; J trimming: 1 base; junction bases outside the gene matches: 15. The CDR3 extends over 18 amino acids. CDR1 and CDR2 from the germline V gene are SGDLS and YYNGEE. The CDR3 region is CASSGGDPTGKGNTEAFF. In DNA form, the CDR3 reads TGTGCCAGCAGCGGAGGGGATCCGACAGGGAAAGGGAACACTGAAGCTTTCTTT.

This clonotype was observed a handful of times. The J gene is TRBJ2-7, the V gene TRBV29-1; D is perhaps TRBD1 or TRBD2 (5 bases each). V was pared by 0 bases and J by 1 base, with 13 bases between. The V gene's germline CDR1 is SQVTM and CDR2 ANQGSEA. The CDR3 is 15 amino acids. CDR3 protein: CSVEELGTESYEQYF. The CDR3 DNA sequence: TGCAGCGTTGAAGAGCTTGGGACGGAGTCCTACGAGCAGTACTTC.

This clonotype has ten or more counts. V and J are TRBV20-1 and TRBJ2-1, with 8 positions matching TRBD2. With 4 bases clipped from V and 4 bases from J, the junction kept 3 bases outside the gene matches. Germline CDR1 is DFQATT and CDR2 is SNEGSKA (reference sequence). The CDR3 loop spans 13 amino acids. The CDR3 sequence is CSATSGLYNEQFF. In nucleotides, the CDR3 is TGCAGTGCTACTAGCGGGCTATACAATGAGCAGTTCTTC.

This clonotype was counted many times. CDR3 region: CASSQGTSWEQFF. DNA of the CDR3: TGTGCCAGCAGCCAAGGGACTAGTTGGGAGCAGTTCTTC. The J gene is TRBJ2-1, the V gene TRBV14, with 7 bases identical to TRBD2. This CDR3 is 13 amino acids long. Germline V gene sequence: CDR1 SGHDN, CDR2 FVKESK. J lost 10 bases, V lost 1 base, and 4 bases had no gene match.

The rearrangement uses TRBV18 and TRBJ2-6; no firm D call. Germline CDR1 reads KGHSH; CDR2 reads LQKENI. Trimming shortened V by 3 bases and J by 3 bases, and 9 bases separated the two germline ends. The CDR3 extends over 15 amino acids. The DNA of the CDR3 is TGTGCCAGCTCACCTGGGATGCTTGGGGCCAACGTCCTGACTTTC. Translation: CASSPGMLGANVLTF.

This clonotype was seen a handful of times. CDR3 protein: CASSREPSNQPQHF. In DNA form, the CDR3 reads TGTGCCAGCAGCAGGGAACCGAGCAATCAGCCCCAGCATTTT. The J gene is TRBJ1-5, the V gene TRBV6-4, with a tentative D call TRBD1 (5 bases). V lost 6 bases, J lost 1 base, and 10 bases lay in between. CDR3 size: 14 residues. Looked up from germline, CDR1 is MRHNA and CDR2 is SNTAGT.

This clonotype was counted many times. The chain joins TRBV4-3 to TRBJ2-7; D is unclear. The CDR3 runs to 14 residues. Germline V gene data show CDR1 as LGHNA and CDR2 as YSLEER. Trimming stripped 0 bases from V and 6 bases from J, with 12 bases between. CDR3 in DNA: TGCGCCAGCAGCCAAGATAGAGGTCTTGGCGAGCAGTACTTC. Its protein product is CASSQDRGLGEQYF.

This chain joins TRBV29-1 and TRBJ2-1; 8 nucleotides match TRBD2. V trimming: 3 bases; J trimming: 3 bases; junction bases outside the gene matches: 4. Germline CDR1 and CDR2: SQVTM and ANQGSEA. This CDR3 contains 14 residues. The CDR3 loop is CSVDPGGGYNEQFF. Here the CDR3 DNA reads TGCAGCGTTGACCCCGGGGGGGGCTACAATGAGCAGTTCTTC.

This clonotype was seen more than once but under ten times. This chain links TRBV7-2 with TRBJ2-1; 9 nucleotides match TRBD2. This CDR3 contains 17 residues. V was clipped by 5 bases and J by 9 bases; unmatched bases: 17. The V gene's germline CDR1 is SGHTA and CDR2 FQGNSA. The CDR3 loop is CASSRTTGTSRRSEQFF. The CDR3 DNA is TGTGCCAGCAGCCGAACTACCGGGACTAGCAGAAGGAGTGAGCAGTTCTTC.

In this sample, this clonotype turned up many times. The rearrangement uses TRBV5-6 and TRBJ1-6, with 8 bases identical to TRBD1. Germline CDR1 and CDR2: SGHDT and YYEEEE. The CDR3 is 15 residues long. Trimming took 2 bases from V and 7 from J; bases not matched to a gene: 5. In DNA, the CDR3 is TGTGCCAGCAGCTTAGCCGGGACAGGAAATTCACCCCTCCACTTT. The encoded protein is CASSLAGTGNSPLHF.

J is TRBJ2-7 and V is TRBV4-3; 8 bases map to TRBD2. The germline gives CDR1 LGHNA, CDR2 YSLEER. The CDR3 loop spans 16 amino acids. The V segment lost 1 base and the J segment 0 bases; nucleotides outside the gene matches: 5. The CDR3, as DNA: TGCGCCAGCAGCCAAGGACTAGCGACAACCTCCTACGAGCAGTACTTC. Translated, it gives CASSQGLATTSYEQYF.

This clonotype was seen at least ten times. The gene calls are TRBV9 and TRBJ1-1; D unresolved. Germline lookup yields CDR1 SGDLS and CDR2 YYNGEE. The CDR3 has 13 residues. Trimming took 2 bases from V and 0 from J, leaving 5 bases between them. CDR3 bases: TGTGCCAGCAGCGTTTATATGAACACTGAAGCTTTCTTT. Translation gives CASSVYMNTEAFF.

This clonotype appeared many times. The chain combines TRBV12-3 or TRBV12-4 with TRBJ2-5; D may correspond to TRBD1 or TRBD2 (6 bases each). This CDR3 spans 14 amino acids. V was clipped by 3 bases and J by 2 bases, with 10 bases between them. CDR3 sequence: CASSFGGTQETQYF. The CDR3 coding sequence is TGTGCCAGCAGTTTCGGCGGGACACAAGAGACCCAGTACTTC.

There are many counts of this clonotype. The chain is built from TRBV29-1 and TRBJ2-7, with TRBD2 matching over 9 bases. This CDR3 is 13 amino acids long. V lost 6 bases to trimming and J lost 6 bases; unmatched junction nucleotides: 9. Per the germline V gene, CDR1 is SQVTM and CDR2 is ANQGSEA. The DNA for the CDR3 is TGCAGCGTCGGGGGACTAGCTAATGTCGAGCAGTACTTC. Its protein product is CSVGGLANVEQYF.

The V gene is TRBV5-1, the J gene TRBJ1-5; TRBD1 aligns across 7 bases. Per germline, CDR1 SGHRS and CDR2 YFSETQ. This CDR3 has 14 residues. The junction had 9 bases not matched to a gene; V was cut back by 7 bases and J by 5 bases. The CDR3 loop reads CASSNGQGDQPQHF. In nucleotides, the CDR3 is TGCGCCAGCTCCAACGGGCAGGGGGATCAGCCCCAGCATTTT.